These 4 T cell receptor beta chains came from one sample sequenced in a study of technical replicates of blood from a handful of donors (dated by TCRdb to about 2017). Library preparation used the immunoSEQ multiplex PCR assay. TCRdb stores this immuneACCESS table with in-frame sequences only. Part of the clones is absent; in the studies checked, under half of the shortfall reflects unresolved V genes, and no reason is known for the rest. Present in this sample are around 63,000 clones, roughly 98% of which were seen just once. Of the sample, under 0.2% is held by the ten largest clones. The sample comprised T cells isolated from PBMCs. The source of these receptors is a human donor in good health.

The chain carries TRBV13 and TRBJ2-3, with D perhaps matching TRBD2 (5 bases). V gave up 4 bases and J gave up 0 bases, with 8 bases separating them. Germline V gene lookup returns CDR1 PRHDT and CDR2 FYEKMQ (reference sequence). The CDR3 consists of 14 residues. CDR3 nucleotide sequence: TGTGCCAGCAGCTCCAGGACTAGCACAGATACGCAGTATTTT. Translated, it gives CASSSRTSTDTQYF.

This chain joins TRBV7-3 and TRBJ2-7, with unresolved D. V dropped 5 bases and J dropped 3 bases, with 17 bases sitting between them. CDR3 size: 15 residues. CDR1 SGHTA and CDR2 FQGTGA come from the germline V gene. DNA of the CDR3: TGTGCCAGCAGCCCAAGGCCCGGCCCAGGCTACGAGCAGTACTTC. This translates into CASSPRPGPGYEQYF. Full variable domain (remainder filled in from reference TRBV7-3 and TRBJ2-7): GAGVSQTPSNKVTEKGKYVELRCDPISGHTALYWYRQSLGQGPEFLIYFQGTGAADDSGLPNDRFFAVRPEGSVSTLKIQRTERGDSAVYLCASSPRPGPGYEQYFGPGTRLTVT.

V usage is TRBV6-1 and J usage is TRBJ1-1, with 8 bases lining up with TRBD1. J gave up 1 base and V 6 bases, and 4 bases lay outside the gene matches. The CDR3 spans 14 residues. Germline V CDR1 and CDR2: MNHNS, SASEGT. Written as DNA, the CDR3 is TGTGCCAGCAGCCGACAGGGGAAGAACACTGAAGCTTTCTTT. As protein: CASSRQGKNTEAFF.

The chain uses TRBV10-3 and TRBJ1-1; 9 bases are a match to TRBD1. This CDR3 comprises 15 residues. The germline V gene has CDR1 ENHRY and CDR2 SYGVKD. With V trimmed by 5 bases and J by 9 bases, 13 bases remained unmatched. The CDR3 DNA reads TGTGCCATCAGTTTCTCTCAAAGGGACAGGGCGCAAGCTTTCTTT. The encoded protein is CAISFSQRDRAQAFF.